This T cell receptor beta chain was observed in a study of tumor-infiltrating lymphocytes in primary liver carcinoma. Study observations and caveats: Bulk, unsorted sampling meant CD4+ and CD8+ repertoires went uncompared. The overlap of tumor-adjacent and tumor-blood pairs was smaller than that of tumor region pairs.

The researchers produced TCR beta cDNA from around 500 ng total RNA with a constant-region primer. Amplification in three nested multiplex PCR rounds with slightly modified ARM-PCR gave rise to TCR beta libraries. With TRBV1-TRBV30 forward primers and a C-beta reverse primer, the first two PCR rounds were run for 10 cycles each. In TCRdb, the multiplex PCR reads were re-called with MiXCR into one record per CDR3 protein. This sample has 310,000 or so distinct CDR3 sequences; about 61% occur once, and the top ten carry 5.5% to 7%. The source of the blood RNA was unsorted whole blood, and germline DNA was extracted as well. The sample holds a few counts of this clonotype. Its specificity is unknown. Looked up from germline, CDR1 is PRHDT and CDR2 is FYEKMQ (reference sequence). The V end lost 5 bases, the J end lost 3 bases, and 9 bases lay between the germline ends. This CDR3 is built from 13 residues.

The clonotype originates from a man in his forties with primary liver carcinoma and hepatitis B virus infection. Source material: peripheral blood. The V call is TRBV13, the J call TRBJ2-3; unclear D gene. DNA of the CDR3: TGTGCCAGCAGCGCCCTTGTGACAGATACGCAGTATTTT. Residues: CASSALVTDTQYF.